The rows below give T cell receptor beta chains drawn from one sample of a study of shared clonotypes between healthy human individuals. TCRdb keeps only in-frame clones here, not all; method: immunoSEQ multiplex PCR. The profile shows about half a million clones, roughly three quarters of them singletons. The sequencing input was PBMCs. All receptors derive from a woman aged 40 to 50 in good health. Some clones in this sample may be carry-over from other donors' samples. CDR3s include the opening cysteine and the closing phenylalanine or tryptophan. The D gene is left open where the match is weak. The size entry is marked missing in some rows and otherwise reads once, few, many or a size class.

J | D | V | size | CDR3 | DNA
TRBJ1-1 | - | TRBV7-2 | many | CASSPQGTEAFF | TGTGCCAGCAGCCCGCAGGGGACTGAAGCTTTCTTT
TRBJ2-7 | TRBD1 | TRBV7-9 | - | CASSRPRGQRDEQYF | TGTGCCAGCAGCCGCCCCAGGGGACAGAGGGACGAGCAGTACTTC
TRBJ1-5 | - | TRBV9 | many | CASSVGGAGQPQHF | TGTGCCAGCAGCGTAGGTGGGGCAGGTCAGCCCCAGCATTTT
TRBJ2-1 | - | TRBV4-2 | - | CASGSADYNEQFF | TGTGCCAGCGGGTCAGCCGACTACAATGAGCAGTTCTTC
TRBJ2-1 | TRBD2 | TRBV6-5 | - | CANLAGGPYEQFF | TGTGCCAACCTAGCGGGAGGGCCCTATGAGCAGTTCTTC
TRBJ1-2 | - | TRBV4-2 | few | CASSQEGAHYGYTF | TGTGCCAGCAGCCAAGAAGGGGCCCACTATGGCTACACCTTC
TRBJ2-1 | - | TRBV28 | once | CASSLWRGSSYNEQFF | TGTGCCAGCAGTTTATGGAGGGGATCCTCCTACAATGAGCAGTTCTTC
TRBJ2-3 | TRBD2 | TRBV5-8 | - | CASSLGAGGFTDTQYF | TGTGCCAGCAGCTTGGGGGCGGGAGGATTCACAGATACGCAGTATTTT
TRBJ1-1 | TRBD1 | TRBV6-6 | - | CASSYSGTVVEAFF | TGTGCCAGCAGTTACTCGGGGACAGTCGTTGAAGCTTTCTTT
TRBJ1-1 | - | TRBV5-1 | - | CASSSTGGTEAFF | TGCGCCAGCAGCTCGACCGGGGGGACTGAAGCTTTCTTT
TRBJ2-3 | TRBD2 | TRBV10-2 | - | CASSFSSGNSDTQYF | TGCGCCAGCAGTTTTTCTAGCGGCAACTCAGATACGCAGTATTTT
TRBJ2-7 | - | TRBV5-1 | - | CASTPVGSSYEQYF | TGCGCCAGCACCCCTGTAGGGAGCTCCTACGAGCAGTACTTC
TRBJ1-3 | - | TRBV29-1 | - | CSVERDRKRQGGNTIYF | TGCAGCGTTGAAAGGGATCGAAAGCGCCAGGGAGGAAACACCATATATTTT
TRBJ1-3 | - | TRBV18 | - | CASSQQGSGNTIYF | TGTGCCAGCTCCCAACAGGGTTCTGGAAACACCATATATTTT
TRBJ2-5 | - | TRBV5-5 | - | CASSLLQEETQYF | TGTGCCAGCAGCTTGCTTCAGGAAGAGACCCAGTACTTC
TRBJ1-4 | - | TRBV21-1 | many | CASGRPGGPF | TGTGCCAGCGGACGACCCGGGGGACCTTTT
TRBJ2-7 | - | TRBV9 | - | CASSPYQGQTYEQYF | TGTGCCAGCAGCCCTTATCAGGGTCAGACCTACGAGCAGTACTTC
TRBJ1-2 | TRBD1 | TRBV28 | - | CASRTGGGYGYTF | TGTGCCAGCAGGACAGGGGGGGGCTATGGCTACACCTTC
TRBJ1-5 | - | TRBV6-5 | - | CASSKDQNQPQHF | TGTGCCAGCAGTAAGGACCAAAATCAGCCCCAGCATTTT
TRBJ2-1 | TRBD1 | TRBV9 | - | CASSGQGANEQFF | TGTGCCAGCAGTGGTCAGGGGGCAAATGAGCAGTTCTTC
TRBJ2-3 | - | TRBV14 | - | CASRGADTQYF | TGTGCCAGCAGGGGGGCAGATACGCAGTATTTT
TRBJ2-2 | - | TRBV30 | many | CAWYPQGRGLGGELFF | TGTGCCTGGTACCCCCAGGGGAGGGGGCTTGGCGGGGAGCTGTTTTTT
TRBJ2-5 | - | TRBV7-9 | - | CASSFLGEQETQYF | TGTGCCAGCAGCTTTCTGGGGGAACAAGAGACCCAGTACTTC
TRBJ2-7 | - | TRBV12-1 | many | CASRPPTYEQYF | TGTGCCAGCAGGCCCCCCACCTACGAGCAGTACTTC
TRBJ1-5 | - | TRBV5-1 | - | CASSKDSSNQPQHF | TGCGCCAGCAGTAAGGACAGTTCTAATCAGCCCCAGCATTTT
TRBJ1-2 | - | TRBV5-1 | - | CAGSYSGVNYGYTF | TGCGCCGGCAGCTACAGTGGGGTAAACTATGGCTACACCTTC
TRBJ2-7 | - | TRBV10-3 | - | CAISEVVSSYEQYF | TGTGCCATCAGTGAGGTCGTCTCCTCCTACGAGCAGTACTTC
TRBJ2-1 | - | TRBV5-4 | - | CASSLELARHYNEQFF | TGTGCCAGCAGTTTGGAACTAGCCAGACATTACAATGAGCAGTTCTTC
TRBJ1-1 | - | TRBV5-1 | - | CASYDSQGTEAFF | TGCGCCAGCTACGACAGCCAGGGCACTGAAGCTTTCTTT
TRBJ2-1 | - | TRBV5-1 | many | CASSITQGGYNEQFF | TGCGCCAGCAGCATAACCCAGGGGGGATATAATGAGCAGTTCTTC
TRBJ1-2 | TRBD1 | TRBV7-2 | - | CASSLGTANYGYTF | TGTGCCAGCAGCCTCGGGACAGCGAACTATGGCTACACCTTC
TRBJ2-2 | - | TRBV6-5 | - | CASTSPWDNTGELFF | TGTGCCAGCACCTCCCCGTGGGACAACACCGGGGAGCTGTTTTTT
TRBJ2-7 | TRBD1 | TRBV18 | many | CASSLMDRGEQYF | TGTGCCAGCTCACTCATGGACAGGGGCGAGCAGTACTTC
TRBJ2-3 | - | TRBV30 | - | CAGLAQSTDTQYF | TGTGCCGGGCTAGCGCAAAGCACAGATACGCAGTATTTT
TRBJ2-7 | TRBD2 | TRBV11-2 | - | CASSLVDGGNEQYF | TGTGCCAGCAGCTTAGTGGACGGGGGGAACGAGCAGTACTTC
TRBJ2-5 | TRBD2 | TRBV5-4 | once | CASSFSGRAEKTQYF | TGTGCCAGCAGCTTTAGCGGGAGGGCCGAAAAGACCCAGTACTTC
TRBJ2-1 | - | TRBV5-6 | - | CASSLDPQTYNEQFF | TGTGCCAGCAGCTTGGACCCTCAAACCTACAATGAGCAGTTCTTC
TRBJ2-7 | - | TRBV7-2 | once | CASSRLSGRPSSYEQYF | TGTGCCAGCAGCCGCCTTTCGGGACGACCGAGCTCCTACGAGCAGTACTTC